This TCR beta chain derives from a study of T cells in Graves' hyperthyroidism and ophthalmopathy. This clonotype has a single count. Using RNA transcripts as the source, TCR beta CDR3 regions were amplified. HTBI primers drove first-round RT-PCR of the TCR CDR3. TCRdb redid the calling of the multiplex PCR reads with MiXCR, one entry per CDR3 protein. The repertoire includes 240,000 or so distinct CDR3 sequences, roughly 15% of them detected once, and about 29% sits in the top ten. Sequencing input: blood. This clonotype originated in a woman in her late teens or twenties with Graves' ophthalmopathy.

The CDR3, as DNA: TGCGCCAGCAGCTGGGGGACAGGGGGCGCGAATGGCTACACCTTC. This codes for CASSWGTGGANGYTF. The chain links TRBV5-1 to TRBJ1-2, with TRBD1 identical over 12 bases. Trimming removed 3 bases from V and 6 bases from J; junction bases left unmatched: 6. The CDR3 spans 15 residues. CDR1 is SGHRS, CDR2 YFSETQ, per germline.